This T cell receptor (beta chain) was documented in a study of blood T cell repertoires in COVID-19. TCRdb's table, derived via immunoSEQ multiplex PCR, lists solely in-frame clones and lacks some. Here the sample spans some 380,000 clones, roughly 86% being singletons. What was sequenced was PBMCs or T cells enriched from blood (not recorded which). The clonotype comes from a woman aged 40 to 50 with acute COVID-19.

The DNA for the CDR3 is TGTGCCAGCTCACCAGACAGACATTCACCCCTCCACTTT. Amino acid sequence: CASSPDRHSPLHF. The genes are TRBV18 and TRBJ1-6; D may be TRBD1 (5 bases). This CDR3 spans 13 amino acids. V lost 2 bases, J lost 8 bases, and 7 bases lay in between. Germline CDR1 and CDR2: KGHSH and LQKENI.